These T cell receptor beta chains were read from a single sample in a study of T-cell memory formation after mild COVID-19. TCRdb independently ran MiXCR on the 5' RACE reads; one entry per CDR3 protein. This sample has hundreds of thousands of distinct CDR3 sequences, with around 16% found just once. The source material was PBMCs or a T cell subset sorted from them (not recorded which). All receptors come from an adult woman who had mild COVID-19 (a few samples of this study predate the infection). Cell type and time point are not known. Each CDR3 is given with its conserved first and last residue. D genes are given only for firm matches. Clone size is not always given. Where it is, it says once, few, many or a class for expanded clones.

j_call | v_call | clone_size | d_call | cdr3_nt | cdr3_aa
TRBJ2-1 | TRBV12-3/TRBV12-4 | few | NA | TGTGCCAGCAGGTTAGGAACGGGCCGGGAGCGGCCCTACAATGAGCAGTTCTTC | CASRLGTGRERPYNEQFF
TRBJ1-3 | TRBV20-1 | NA | TRBD1 | TGCAGTGTCAGGGGGCCAGGAAACACCATATATTTT | CSVRGPGNTIYF
TRBJ1-2 | TRBV6-5 | NA | TRBD1 | TGTGCCAGCAGTTACTCGACAGGGTACGAAGGCTACACCTTC | CASSYSTGYEGYTF
TRBJ2-2 | TRBV7-9 | NA | TRBD1 | TGTGCCAGCAGCTCACCGGACAGGGGGACCACCGGGGAGCTGTTTTTT | CASSSPDRGTTGELFF
TRBJ2-1 | TRBV11-3 | NA | TRBD2 | TGTGCCAGCTTCCCGACTAGCGGGAGGCTCGATGAGCAGTTCTTC | CASFPTSGRLDEQFF
TRBJ1-5 | TRBV24-1 | NA | NA | TGTGCCACCAGTGATTCGTTAGGGCGTCAGCCCCAGCATTTT | CATSDSLGRQPQHF
TRBJ1-1 | TRBV20-1 | few | NA | TGCAGTGCTAGTGTAGGTAACACTGAAGCTTTCTTT | CSASVGNTEAFF
TRBJ2-3 | TRBV20-1 | NA | TRBD2 | TGCAGTGCTAGAGTCGGGGGGATCCCTACAGATACGCAGTATTTT | CSARVGGIPTDTQYF
TRBJ2-7 | TRBV18 | NA | TRBD2 | TGTGCCAGCTCACCCAGCGGGATGGGGAGCGAGCAGTACTTC | CASSPSGMGSEQYF
TRBJ2-3 | TRBV5-1 | few | NA | TGCGCCAGCGCGGCAGGGCGTCTGGATACGCAGTATTTT | CASAAGRLDTQYF
TRBJ1-1 | TRBV15 | NA | NA | TGTGCCACCAGCAGAGACGGGGGGGCTTGGAACACTGAAGCTTTCTTT | CATSRDGGAWNTEAFF
TRBJ2-7 | TRBV20-1 | NA | NA | TGCAGTGCTAGAGCCTATTTAGCAATCTCCTACGAGCAGTACTTC | CSARAYLAISYEQYF
TRBJ1-2 | TRBV12-3/TRBV12-4 | NA | NA | TGTGCCAGCAGCCTCCAAAGGGTGGGCTACACCTTC | CASSLQRVGYTF
TRBJ2-3 | TRBV12-3/TRBV12-4 | many | NA | TGTGCCAGCAGTTCGCACGGATCTAGCACAGATACGCAGTATTTT | CASSSHGSSTDTQYF
TRBJ2-6 | TRBV7-2 | few | NA | TGTGCCAGCAGCCTACAGATATCTGGGGCCAACGTCCTGACTTTC | CASSLQISGANVLTF
TRBJ1-5 | TRBV6-5 | few | NA | TGTGCCAGCAGGTGGAGGGTGGATCAGCCCCAGCATTTT | CASRWRVDQPQHF
TRBJ1-5 | TRBV7-9 | NA | NA | TGTGCCAGCAGAGGACCGCGTAGCAATCAGCCCCAGCATTTT | CASRGPRSNQPQHF